One and the same sample provided the 17 T cell receptor beta chains below, sequenced in a study of blood T cells in healthy people across ages. Alongside a J-beta primer mix, a sample-barcoded 5' primer served in a second PCR lasting about 7 to 11 cycles. Each CDR3 protein gets one entry after TCRdb re-called the 5' RACE reads with MiXCR. The table shows under 800,000 distinct CDR3 sequences, with 35% to 45% occurring only once. The sequenced sample consisted of blood. These TCRs come from a woman aged 55-75 years in good health.

With regard to this clonotype: Possible read error: a much larger clone is one base away. The chain joins TRBV9 to TRBJ2-6; D may match TRBD1 or TRBD2 (6 bases each). Looked up from germline, CDR1 is SGDLS and CDR2 is YYNGEE. The CDR3 contains 17 residues. CDR3 loop: CASSVTGTGEWANALTF. The CDR3 DNA is TGTGCCAGCAGCGTCACAGGGACGGGGGAATGGGCCAACGCCCTGACTTTC.

The chain uses TRBV5-6 and TRBJ1-4, with a weak D call TRBD1 (5 bases). The CDR3 spans 16 residues. Germline CDR1 and CDR2: SGHDT and YYEEEE. Deletions cut 2 bases from V and 5 bases from J, with 16 bases between. CDR3 protein: CASSLTGTGMNEKLFF. As DNA, the CDR3 is TGTGCCAGCAGCTTAACCGGGACGGGCATGAATGAAAAACTGTTTTTT.

The chain carries TRBV27 and TRBJ2-4; weak D call: TRBD1 (6 bases). Germline CDR1 is MNHEY and CDR2 is SMNVEV (reference sequence). CDR3 length equals 13 residues. Trimming removed 10 bases from V and 2 bases from J, with 12 bases in between. For the CDR3, the DNA is TGTGCCACCTGGGGGCGGACCAAAAACATTCAGTACTTC. It encodes CATWGRTKNIQYF.

The chain is built from TRBV7-2 and TRBJ1-6, with no clear D. Germline V CDR1 and CDR2: SGHTA, FQGNSA. The CDR3 totals 15 residues. V was shortened by 5 bases and J by 5 bases, with 13 bases between the two germline ends. The CDR3 coding sequence is TGTGCCAGCAGCCGAACTGACCGGGATAATTCACCCCTCCACTTT. Translated: CASSRTDRDNSPLHF.

The CDR3 DNA sequence: TGCGCCAGCAGCGTTGAGTACTTC. It translates to CASSVEYF. The chain joins TRBV5-1 to TRBJ2-7; D unresolved. Trimming took 4 bases from V and 11 from J, leaving 4 bases between them. The CDR3 is 8 amino acids. CDR1 and CDR2 (germline): SGHRS, YFSETQ. Based on the CDR3 plus reference TRBV5-1 and TRBJ2-7, the full variable domain is KAGVTQTPRYLIKTRGQQVTLSCSPISGHRSVSWYQQTPGQGLQFLFEYFSETQRNKGNFPGRFSGRQFSNSRSEMNVSTLELGDSALYLCASSVEYFGPGTRLTVT.

This sequence joins TRBV5-1 and TRBJ1-2; perhaps TRBD1 as D (5 bases). Germline lookup yields CDR1 SGHRS and CDR2 YFSETQ. The CDR3 extends over 14 amino acids. V was pared by 3 bases and J by 6 bases, with 15 bases between. Written as DNA, the CDR3 is TGCGCCAGCAGCTCACTACCGGGGGATCATGGCTACACCTTC. It yields the protein CASSSLPGDHGYTF. Together with reference TRBV5-1 and TRBJ1-2, the CDR3 gives the full variable domain: KAGVTQTPRYLIKTRGQQVTLSCSPISGHRSVSWYQQTPGQGLQFLFEYFSETQRNKGNFPGRFSGRQFSNSRSEMNVSTLELGDSALYLCASSSLPGDHGYTFGSGTRLTVV.

The CDR3 protein is CASSLVPGSNSPLHF. The CDR3 nucleotides read TGCGCCAGCAGCTTGGTGCCAGGGAGTAATTCACCCCTCCACTTT. The chain is built from TRBV5-1 and TRBJ1-6, with D tentatively TRBD1 (5 bases). Germline V gene lookup returns CDR1 SGHRS and CDR2 YFSETQ. V dropped 0 bases and J dropped 6 bases, with 10 bases sitting between them. The CDR3 has 15 residues.

This clonotype has more than one count but fewer than ten. This chain uses TRBV12-3 or TRBV12-4 with TRBJ2-1; D is unclear. With 4 bases removed from V and 9 bases from J, the gap between germline ends came to 4 bases. The CDR3 loop spans 10 amino acids. Here the CDR3 DNA reads TGTGCCAGCAGTTGGGGTGAGCAGTTCTTC. Amino acid sequence: CASSWGEQFF.

V is TRBV20-1 and J is TRBJ2-4; D possibly corresponds to TRBD2 (5 bases). The CDR3 is made up of 13 amino acids. With 3 bases removed from V and 2 bases from J, the gap between germline ends came to 8 bases. Per the germline V gene, CDR1 is DFQATT and CDR2 is SNEGSKA (reference sequence). Here the CDR3 reads CSAREAPKNIQYF. The CDR3 DNA is TGCAGTGCTAGGGAGGCCCCCAAAAACATTCAGTACTTC.

The rearrangement links TRBV12-3 or TRBV12-4 to TRBJ2-7; 9 bases match TRBD2. Unmatched junction bases numbered 4, after V lost 5 bases and J lost 2 bases. CDR3 size: 14 residues. CDR3 region: CASSQLAGTYEQYF. In nucleotides, the CDR3 is TGTGCCAGCAGTCAACTAGCGGGCACCTACGAGCAGTACTTC.

The chain combines TRBV5-1 with TRBJ2-1, with a tentative D call TRBD1 (5 bases). V shed 7 bases and J shed 2 bases, with 19 bases lying between them. CDR3 length equals 16 residues. CDR1 is SGHRS and CDR2 is YFSETQ in the germline V gene. CDR3 sequence: CASRDLDSNPYNEQFF. The DNA of the CDR3 is TGCGCCAGCCGCGACCTTGACAGTAATCCCTACAATGAGCAGTTCTTC.

This clonotype has at least ten counts. The chain employs TRBV6-5 and TRBJ2-1; D gene uncertain. The CDR3 has 16 amino acids. The germline gives CDR1 MNHEY, CDR2 SVGAGI. V was shortened by 5 bases and J by 6 bases, with 20 bases between the two germline ends. As DNA, the CDR3 is TGTGCCAGCAGTCCCCCCGACGGACGTTGGTCCAATGAGCAGTTCTTC. Amino acid sequence: CASSPPDGRWSNEQFF.

The chain employs TRBV3-1 and TRBJ2-4, with D possibly called TRBD1 or TRBD2 (6 bases each). The DNA end favors TRBJ2-5, so the J call may be wrong. The V gene's germline CDR1 is LGHDT and CDR2 YNNKEL (reference sequence). CDR3 length equals 15 residues. The CDR3 bases are TGTGCCAGCAGCCATCGAGGGGGGCCTCAAGAGACCCAGTACTTC. Translating gives CASSHRGGPQETQYF.

This chain uses TRBV28 with TRBJ1-6; D is ambiguous. The CDR3 length is 14 residues. The V gene's germline CDR1 is MDHEN and CDR2 SYDVKM. V was clipped by 5 bases and J by 7 bases, with 12 bases between them. The CDR3 sequence: CASSLRTGNSPLHF. CDR3 DNA sequence: TGTGCCAGCAGTCTCCGGACGGGGAATTCACCCCTCCACTTT.

This clonotype has more than one count but fewer than ten. This chain joins TRBV29-1 and TRBJ2-5, with 8 bases identical to TRBD1. Germline V gene data show CDR1 as SQVTM and CDR2 as ANQGSEA. The V segment lost 2 bases and the J segment 0 bases; nucleotides outside the gene matches: 5. The CDR3 extends over 15 amino acids. CDR3 bases: TGCAGCGTTGAACCGGGACAGGCGTACCAAGAGACCCAGTACTTC. Protein sequence: CSVEPGQAYQETQYF. The whole variable domain, remainder taken from reference TRBV29-1 and TRBJ2-5, is SAVISQKPSRDICQRGTSLTIQCQVDSQVTMMFWYRQQPGQSLTLIATANQGSEATYESGFVIDKFPISRPNLTFSTLTVSNMSPEDSSIYLCSVEPGQAYQETQYFGPGTRLLVL.

This clonotype was seen at least ten times. The chain recombines TRBV4-2 with TRBJ1-1; D not resolved. This CDR3 is built from 15 residues. The V gene's germline CDR1 is LGHNA and CDR2 YNFKEQ. V was clipped by 4 bases and J by 0 bases, with 12 bases between them. This CDR3 is CASSRPTDMNTEAFF. The CDR3 DNA reads TGTGCCAGCAGCCGACCAACCGACATGAACACTGAAGCTTTCTTT.

This clonotype was seen a few times. The rearrangement uses TRBV7-6 and TRBJ2-2; D may correspond to TRBD1 or TRBD2 (5 bases each). Trimming stripped 5 bases from V and 2 bases from J, with 12 bases between. From germline, CDR1 is SGHVS and CDR2 FNYEAQ. The CDR3 contains 15 residues. The CDR3 DNA sequence: TGTGCCAGCAGCCCAGGGAGCCCCAACACCGGGGAGCTGTTTTTT. Residues: CASSPGSPNTGELFF.